The next 8 T cell receptor beta chains were all read from a single sample in a study of cytomegalovirus exposure and HLA in healthy donors. It was with 60 Vbeta and 13 Jbeta primers that the PCR ran. Assay: immunoSEQ multiplex PCR; the TCRdb copy retains only in-frame clones and omits some. Here the sample spans a few hundred thousand clones, 72% being singletons. Sequenced input: PBMCs. The receptors derive from a female donor in good health and CMV-seronegative.

This clone came up a few times. The J gene is TRBJ1-2, the V gene TRBV27; tentative D call: TRBD1 (5 bases). CDR1 and CDR2 (germline): MNHEY, SMNVEV (reference sequence). V was clipped by 6 bases and J by 2 bases, with 7 bases between them. The CDR3 sequence is 12 residues long. CDR3 loop: CASRRGNYGYTF. CDR3 bases: TGTGCCAGCAGGCGGGGGAACTATGGCTACACCTTC.

This clone was observed a few times. The chain employs TRBV19 and TRBJ2-7; 8 bases line up with TRBD2. CDR1 is LNHDA and CDR2 is SQIVND in the germline V gene (reference sequence). The V segment lost 7 bases and the J segment 5 bases; nucleotides outside the gene matches: 10. The CDR3 covers 14 residues. In nucleotides, the CDR3 is TGTGCCAGTACCCCCTCCGGGAGGGCCCACGAGCAGTACTTC. Translating gives CASTPSGRAHEQYF.

The rearrangement links TRBV28 to TRBJ2-5; a possible D gene is TRBD1 (5 bases). The end of the DNA aligns better with TRBJ2-7, so the J call may be wrong. Germline assignment: CDR1 MDHEN and CDR2 SYDVKM. The CDR3 has 12 residues. CDR3 loop: CASIGVSYEQYF. The CDR3 nucleotides are TGTGCCAGCATAGGGGTCTCCTACGAGCAGTACTTC.

This CDR3 reads CASSTLPGYPSYEQYF. CDR3 nucleotides: TGTGCCAGCAGTACCCTCCCCGGGTATCCCTCCTACGAGCAGTACTTC. The rearrangement uses TRBV28 and TRBJ2-7, with D unresolved. The CDR3 sequence is 16 residues long. V gave up 5 bases and J gave up 0 bases, with 17 bases separating them. Looked up from germline, CDR1 is MDHEN and CDR2 is SYDVKM.

The rearrangement links TRBV11-2 to TRBJ2-1; 13 nucleotides agree with TRBD2. Unmatched junction bases numbered 5, after V lost 0 bases and J lost 0 bases. Germline CDR1 SGHAT, CDR2 FQNNGV. This CDR3 is built from 19 residues. The CDR3 sequence: CASSLEWGLAGSSYNEQFF. In nucleotides, the CDR3 is TGTGCCAGCAGCTTAGAATGGGGACTAGCGGGGAGCTCCTACAATGAGCAGTTCTTC.

This clone was detected once. The V and J genes are TRBV10-3 and TRBJ2-1; unclear D gene. Germline-derived CDR1 and CDR2 are ENHRY and SYGVKD. Trimming removed 4 bases at V and 4 bases at J, with 8 bases between. The CDR3 contains 13 residues. The CDR3 sequence: CAISGGLYNEQFF. The CDR3 nucleotides read TGTGCCATCAGTGGAGGTTTATACAATGAGCAGTTCTTC.

This clone was detected a few times. The V call is TRBV7-9, the J call TRBJ1-5; D ambiguous. CDR1 SEHNR and CDR2 FQNEAQ come from the germline V gene (reference sequence). V gave up 5 bases and J gave up 8 bases, with 13 bases separating them. This CDR3 is built from 13 residues. This CDR3 reads CASSQAGEKPQHF. The CDR3 coding sequence is TGTGCCAGCAGCCAAGCCGGGGAGAAGCCCCAGCATTTT.

On this clone itself: Other DNA sequences in this sample translate to the same CDR3. V usage is TRBV6-1 and J usage is TRBJ1-6, with TRBD1 matching over 7 bases. Germline assignment: CDR1 MNHNS and CDR2 SASEGT. With V trimmed by 6 bases and J by 6 bases, 8 bases remained unmatched. The CDR3 runs to 15 residues. The CDR3 DNA reads TGTGCCAGCAGATTTATTGGACAGGTTAATTCACCCCTCCACTTT. This gives the protein CASRFIGQVNSPLHF.